This T cell receptor beta chain was captured in a study of blood T cells in healthy people across ages. This clonotype was found a few times. Combining a sample-barcoded 5' primer with a J-beta primer mix, a second PCR ran for roughly 7 to 12 cycles. Each cDNA molecule received a tag from a template-switch adaptor that had 12 random nucleotides. MiXCR, applied by TCRdb to the 5' RACE reads, yields one record per CDR3 protein. The sample records about 800,000 distinct CDR3 sequences, roughly 25% being singletons. The data were also submitted as part of a second study, on T cells of mothers and their children. According to that study: Each mother yielded more than 9 million TCR beta CDR3 reads. Each child yielded 2.5 million to 3 million reads.

Material for sequencing was blood. The receptor's source is a boy between 10 and 17 years old in good health.

The CDR3 DNA reads as TGTGCCAGCAGCTTAACTAGCGGGATCGGGTGGGATGAGCAGTTCTTC. It codes for CASSLTSGIGWDEQFF. This chain links TRBV11-3 with TRBJ2-1; 10 nucleotides agree with TRBD2. CDR3 length equals 16 residues. After removal of 2 bases from V and 8 bases from J, the junction contained 9 bases not matched to a gene. Germline V lookup: CDR1 SGHNT, CDR2 YENEEA.